This TCR beta chain was documented in a study of T cell changes during pregnancy in multiple sclerosis. The repertoire was sequenced with immunoSEQ multiplex PCR; TCRdb's copy has only in-frame clones and lacks some. The table includes about 56,000 clones, roughly 90% detected once. The CDR3 consists of 20 residues. Sequences were derived from peripheral blood, sampled after pregnancy. This TCR was recovered from a female donor with multiple sclerosis, enrolled in a pregnancy study. The V gene is TRBV21-1, the J gene TRBJ2-6; the tabulated D call, TRBD1, remains unverified against the DNA. TRBV21-1 counts as a pseudogene. The DNA of the CDR3 is TGTGCCAGCAGCAAAGAGTGTGGGGGCCCCGTAAACTCTGGGGCCAACGTCCTGACTTTC. Translated, it gives CASSKECGGPVNSGANVLTF.